This entry is about one T cell receptor (beta chain). Its antigen is not yet known. No much larger clone exists at a distance of one base, and base qualities are not known. The junction shows trimming of 2 bases on V and 2 bases on J, and the gene matches do not reach 7 bases of it. The CDR3, from cysteine to phenylalanine, totals 16 residues. Only the CDR3 part of the read is kept: 48 bases, read in frame from the first base. Looking up the germline V gene yields CDR1 SGHTA and CDR2 FQGNSA. The cohort comprised around 690 healthy bone marrow donors. At the time of sampling, every cohort member was nominally healthy, though immune exposures that went unrecorded were likely present. The donor was CMV seronegative and was included in the group of under 450 seronegative cohort members. A peripheral blood sample was provided by each donor, and peripheral blood mononuclear cells were used for TCR beta sequencing. The Qiagen DNeasy Blood Extraction Kit was used to extract genomic DNA from the blood cell samples.

This entry is derived from a study of cytomegalovirus exposure and HLA in healthy donors (dated by TCRdb to between 2016 and 2019). Some background on the complete study: In an earlier analysis of around 540 of the donors, under 300 Gb of sequence data and 117 million unique TCR beta sequences from about 179 million T cells were reported. Roughly 300 gigabases of sequencing data and 80 million or so unique TCR sequences were included in an early release covering about 600 HLA-typed donors. Of the roughly 400 genotyped donors, less than 90% were placed in the genetic ancestry cluster associated with self-reported Caucasian donors. The study was designed to test whether signatures of past pathogen exposure could be identified by cataloging public T cell receptors. The study profiled the T cell repertoires of around 700 subjects by immunosequencing and related them to cytomegalovirus serostatus. Along with the approximately 600-subject first cohort, a separate validation cohort of over 90 different subjects was used. To predict cytomegalovirus infection status, the study combined high-throughput TCR immunosequencing, statistical association of individual TCRs with disease status, and machine learning. To study patterns of TCR occurrence, a later analysis re-analyzed previously published TCR beta repertoires from 600 to 750 donors and added high-resolution HLA genotyping. Rather than drawing on any new phenotypic data, the later analysis identified candidate immune exposures from TCR beta sequences and the way those sequences occurred across donors. An earlier analysis of roughly 600 of the donors used high-throughput TCR beta sequencing to judge whether each TCR beta V gene segment behaved as functional or pseudogenic. Donor age, sex, ethnicity and CMV serostatus were compiled together with the repertoire data. A later genetic analysis used genome-wide SNP genotypes for about 65% of the roughly 670 donors, treating that subset as a discovery cohort. All discovery cohort repertoires had been generated on a single sequencing platform. Both class I and class II loci were covered by HLA typing, at four-digit resolution. Typing coverage varied by locus: 629-630 donors for A, B, C, DRB1 and DQB1; approximately 520 for DQA1; around 610 for DPA1; roughly 470 for DPB1. Several DR-DQ haplotypes were handled as single units for association and clustering because linkage in the cohort was strong. Across approximately 400 genotyped donors of the cohort, an average of approximately 240,000 unique TCR beta nucleotide sequences per donor were sequenced, and 15% to 20% of those sequences were non-productive. Study-wide findings and limitations: The authors suggested that the approach could potentially be generalized to other disease states and immunological phenotypes. Most TCR sequences were seen in very few donors, while some public TCRs were found in many individuals. Correlated functional status among segregating V segments might reflect linkage disequilibrium, but an unknown experimental factor could not be ruled out. According to a later analysis, most CMV-associated TCR beta chains appeared to be HLA-restricted, and the HLA associations seemed to be driven largely by CMV exposure. In a later analysis, the rate of TCR association differed among HLA loci, with DRB1 alleles having the most associated TCRs and HLA-C alleles having the fewest. In a later analysis, HLA-associated TCR beta chains showed more clonal expansion and lower generation probabilities than non-associated chains that were equally common. Roughly uniform sequencing depth across donors was assumed in presence/absence analyses, although this assumption may not hold. An earlier analysis of some 560 of the donors showed that most TCR beta V segments appeared in productive rearrangements either about 90% or about 30% of the time, which broadly matched IMGT annotations. Cytomegalovirus status was reported to be diagnosed by the classifier with high specificity and sensitivity in both the original and validation cohorts. A later genetic analysis reported fewer N-insertions in productive TCRs among donors in an Asian-associated ancestry cluster than the roughly 700-donor mean. Because counts were too low, roughly 18 rarely observed V segments, including chromosome 9 orphons, were left out of the earlier analysis of 587 of the donors. A further reported finding was that TCR beta sequences accurately predicted the HLA-A and HLA-B alleles for most subjects in the first cohort. The sequencing pipeline was judged likely to have produced a cluster of highly shared sequence variants as a technical artifact. The only immune exposure information available for the cohort was CMV serostatus. V-gene and J-gene trimming of TCR beta chains was associated with a missense DCLRE1C variant in a later genetic analysis, and the association was replicated in an independent cohort. The study gave a list of 150 to 200 TCR beta chains associated with cytomegalovirus. This cohort had only TCR beta chains sequenced, and the lack of alpha or paired-chain data limited which features could be detected. Specific HLA alleles were associated with more than 15,000 TCR beta sequences at a false discovery rate of 0.05 in a later analysis. In vitro tests confirmed that a few of the cytomegalovirus-associated TCR beta chains recognize cytomegalovirus antigens. In a later analysis, several top co-occurrence clusters were reported to appear linked to parvovirus B19, influenza, CMV and Epstein-Barr virus. Because HLA typing was unavailable for some donors at each locus, only the typed subset was used in association tests. Some IMGT-functional V segments, including TRBV6-2 and TRBV6-3, could not be distinguished by the 87-base-pair reads and were therefore excluded. Assigning TCR associations to individual alleles was difficult when HLA alleles, especially DR and DQ, strongly co-occurred.

Libraries were built with the immunoSEQ multiplex PCR assay. A mixture of 60 forward primers for TCR Vbeta segments and 13 reverse primers for TCR Jbeta segments was used in the multiplex PCR. The CDR3 region of rearranged TCR beta genes was amplified from genomic DNA by a multiplex PCR assay. The amplified TCR beta libraries were sequenced on the Illumina HiSeq System as 87-base-pair reads. The authors' pipeline ran thus. Across the 666 repertoires, a later analysis counted 80 million or so unique TCR beta chains, 9 million to 14 million of which were shared by at least two donors. A nearest-neighbor algorithm error-corrected the raw reads and collapsed the reads into unique sequences, merging closely related sequences to remove PCR and sequencing errors. Alignment of CDR3 sequences to IMGT reference sequences was used to assign V, D and J gene segments. For a sequence to be retained, a match of at least six nucleotides was required to both a V gene segment and a J gene segment. A rearrangement counted as productive if the CDR3 had no stop codons and remained in frame with V and J, and every other rearrangement counted as non-productive. Following IMGT convention, CDR3 was defined as the stretch from the second conserved V-encoded cysteine to the conserved J-encoded phenylalanine. The earlier analysis of some 550 of the donors excluded any sequence lacking an unambiguous match to a single V gene segment. An earlier analysis of several hundred of the donors called V segments functional above 56.7% productive rearrangements and segregating when the between-donor standard deviation exceeded 5%. To diagnose cytomegalovirus status from the catalog of TCR beta chain sequences, a statistical classification framework was built. A later analysis assigned V and J genes by comparing TCR nucleotide sequences with IMGT/GENE-DB human TR gene sequences. Using the TCRdist pipeline, a later analysis assigned CDR3 sequences along with most-parsimonious VDJ recombination scenarios. A later analysis defined each TCR beta chain by its CDR3 amino acid sequence plus V-gene family, and excluded reads lacking a unique V-gene family. As a way to deal with suspected cross-contamination and a sequencing artifact, a later analysis dropped nearly 600 nucleotide sequences that were highly shared and had low generation probability. A later analysis calculated a clonal expansion index for each public chain from normalized within-repertoire ranks of inferred template counts. In a later analysis, generation probabilities were computed using a VDJ recombination model fitted to out-of-frame rearrangements, and the results were checked against IGoR. In a later analysis, TCR-TCR, TCR-HLA and TCR-CMV co-occurrence was scored with hypergeometric tests, and a repertoire-size bias correction was applied to TCR pairs. False discovery rates were estimated in a later analysis by permuting HLA or CMV assignments 20 times. In a later analysis, co-occurring TCRs were grouped with DBSCAN, and TCRdist sequence similarity was added when clustering was performed within HLA-allele-positive subsets. Repertoires with fewer than 30,000 or more than 120,000 public chains, plus five repertoires with anomalous nucleotide sharing, were excluded from co-occurrence clustering. Not all clones reach the TCRdb copy of this immuneACCESS table, which keeps in-frame sequences only. Checked studies attribute under half of the gap to unresolved V genes and leave the rest unexplained. D and trimming were read from the DNA, whereas the V and J calls and clone size are those reported in that table. In this sample the table shows some 200,000 clones, less than 85% of which occur a single time. The leading ten clones occupy about 0.64% of the sample.

This clonotype was sampled from a boy younger than 18 in good health and CMV-seronegative. The chain uses TRBV7-2 and TRBJ2-3; a stretch of 7 junction bases matches TRBD2. Sequencing was performed on PBMCs. The CDR3 amino acid sequence is: CASSLRISGFTDTQYF. The nucleotide sequence reads TGTGCCAGCAGCTTAAGAATTAGCGGGTTCACAGATACGCAGTATTTT. This CDR3, with the reference TRBV7-2 and TRBJ2-3 proteins standing in past its ends, gives the full variable domain GAGVSQSPSNKVTEKGKDVELRCDPISGHTALYWYRQSLGQGLEFLIYFQGNSAPDKSGLPSDRFSAERTGGSVSTLTIQRTQQEDSAVYLCASSLRISGFTDTQYFGPGTRLTVL.